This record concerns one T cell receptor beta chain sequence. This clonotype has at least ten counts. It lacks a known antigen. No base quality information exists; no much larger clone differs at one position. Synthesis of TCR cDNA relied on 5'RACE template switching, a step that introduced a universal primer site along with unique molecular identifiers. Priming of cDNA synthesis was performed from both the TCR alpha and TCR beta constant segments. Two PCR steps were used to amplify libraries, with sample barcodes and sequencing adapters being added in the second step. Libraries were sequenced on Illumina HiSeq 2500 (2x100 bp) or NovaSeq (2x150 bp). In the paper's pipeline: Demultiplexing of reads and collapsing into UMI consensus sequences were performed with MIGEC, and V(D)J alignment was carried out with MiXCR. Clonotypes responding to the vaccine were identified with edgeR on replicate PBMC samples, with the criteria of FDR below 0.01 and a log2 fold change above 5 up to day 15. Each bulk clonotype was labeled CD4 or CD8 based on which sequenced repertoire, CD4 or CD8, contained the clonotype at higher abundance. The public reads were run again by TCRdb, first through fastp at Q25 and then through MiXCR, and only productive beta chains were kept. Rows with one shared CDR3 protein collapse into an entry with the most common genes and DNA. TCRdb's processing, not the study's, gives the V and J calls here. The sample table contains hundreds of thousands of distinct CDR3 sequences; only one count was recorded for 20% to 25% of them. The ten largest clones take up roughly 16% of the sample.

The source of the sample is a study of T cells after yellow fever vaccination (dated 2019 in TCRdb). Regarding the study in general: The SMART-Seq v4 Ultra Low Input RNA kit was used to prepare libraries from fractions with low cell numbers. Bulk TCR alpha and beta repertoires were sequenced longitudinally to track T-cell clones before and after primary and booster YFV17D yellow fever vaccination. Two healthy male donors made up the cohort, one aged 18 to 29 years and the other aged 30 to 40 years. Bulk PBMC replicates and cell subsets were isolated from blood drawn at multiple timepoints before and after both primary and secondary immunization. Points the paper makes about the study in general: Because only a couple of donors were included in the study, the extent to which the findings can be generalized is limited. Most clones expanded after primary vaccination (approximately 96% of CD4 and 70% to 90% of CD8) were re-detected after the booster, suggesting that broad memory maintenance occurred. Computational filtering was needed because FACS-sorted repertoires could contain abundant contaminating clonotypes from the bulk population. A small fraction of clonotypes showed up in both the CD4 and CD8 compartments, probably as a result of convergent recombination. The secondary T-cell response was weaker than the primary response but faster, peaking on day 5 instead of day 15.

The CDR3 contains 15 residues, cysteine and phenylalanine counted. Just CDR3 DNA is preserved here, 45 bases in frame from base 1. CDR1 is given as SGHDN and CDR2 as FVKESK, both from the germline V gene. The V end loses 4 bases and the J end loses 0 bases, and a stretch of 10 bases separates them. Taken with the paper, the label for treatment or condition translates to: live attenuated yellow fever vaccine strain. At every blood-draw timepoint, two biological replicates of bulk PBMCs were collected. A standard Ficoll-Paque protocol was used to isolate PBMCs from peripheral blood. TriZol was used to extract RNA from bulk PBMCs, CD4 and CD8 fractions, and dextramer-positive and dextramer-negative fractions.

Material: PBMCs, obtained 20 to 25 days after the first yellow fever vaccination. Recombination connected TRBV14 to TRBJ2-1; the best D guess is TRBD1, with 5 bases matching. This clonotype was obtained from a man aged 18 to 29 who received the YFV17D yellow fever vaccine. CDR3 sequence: CASSPTVSSYNEQFF. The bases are TGTGCCAGCAGCCCGACAGTTAGCTCCTACAATGAGCAGTTCTTC.